The clone carrying this T cell receptor beta chain came up many times. The antigen is undetermined. These data belong to a study of T cells in Graves' hyperthyroidism and ophthalmopathy. Diagnosis rested on symptoms, serum thyroxine and TRAb, thyroid ultrasound, and orbital computed tomography. The source of the PBMCs was over 8.5 ml of fresh peripheral blood. Germline CDR1 is GTSNPN and CDR2 is SVGIG (reference sequence). The V and J ends lost 2 bases and 2 bases respectively, with 12 bases between them. The CDR3 totals 14 residues. Overall study findings and caveats: Appearing also in blood were most of the thyroid clonotypes expanded above 0.001. Separating ophthalmopathy from stable hyperthyroidism was achieved by a 13 V-J model.

Amplification targeted TCR beta CDR3 regions from RNA transcripts. Using the HTBI primer set, a first-round RT-PCR was run on the TCR CDR3. TCRdb re-analysed the multiplex PCR reads in MiXCR, keeping a single row per CDR3 protein. The sample records about 400,000 distinct CDR3 sequences, roughly 15% being singletons. This clonotype was obtained from a woman under 40 with Graves' ophthalmopathy. The material sequenced was blood. The chain employs TRBV30 and TRBJ1-1; D not certain. CDR3 DNA sequence: TGTGCCTGGAGTAAGGACTTTTTTAACACTGAAGCTTTCTTT. Translated, it gives CAWSKDFFNTEAFF.